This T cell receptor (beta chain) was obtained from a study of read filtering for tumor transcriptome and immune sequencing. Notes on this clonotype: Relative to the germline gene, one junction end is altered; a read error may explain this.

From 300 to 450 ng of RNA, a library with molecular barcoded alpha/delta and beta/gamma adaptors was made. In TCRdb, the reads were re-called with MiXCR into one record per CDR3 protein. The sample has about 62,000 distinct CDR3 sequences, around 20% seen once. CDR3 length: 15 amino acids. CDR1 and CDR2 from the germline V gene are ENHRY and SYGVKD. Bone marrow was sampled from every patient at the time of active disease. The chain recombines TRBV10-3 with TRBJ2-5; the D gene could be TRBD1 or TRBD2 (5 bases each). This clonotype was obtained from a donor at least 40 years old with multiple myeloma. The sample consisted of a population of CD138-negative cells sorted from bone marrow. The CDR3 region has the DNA TGCGCCAGCAGTGAGTGGGGGAGCCCCCAAGAGACCCAGTACTTC. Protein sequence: CASSEWGSPQETQYF.